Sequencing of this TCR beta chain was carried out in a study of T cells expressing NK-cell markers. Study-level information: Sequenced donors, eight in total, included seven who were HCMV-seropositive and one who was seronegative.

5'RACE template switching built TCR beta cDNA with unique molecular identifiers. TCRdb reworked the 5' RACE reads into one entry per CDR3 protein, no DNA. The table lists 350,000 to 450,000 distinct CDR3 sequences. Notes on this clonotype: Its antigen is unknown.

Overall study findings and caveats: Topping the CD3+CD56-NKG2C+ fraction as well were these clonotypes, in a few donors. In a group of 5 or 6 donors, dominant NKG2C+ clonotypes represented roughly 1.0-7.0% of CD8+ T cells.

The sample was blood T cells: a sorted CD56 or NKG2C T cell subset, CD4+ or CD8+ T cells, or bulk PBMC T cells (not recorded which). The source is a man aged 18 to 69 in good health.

CDR3: CASALGQGAYNEQFF. This chain links TRBV12-5 with TRBJ2-1. The CDR3 has 15 residues. Germline V CDR1 and CDR2: LGHNT, FRNRAP.